The 27 T cell receptor beta chains below all came from one sample that was sequenced in a study of blood T cell repertoires in COVID-19. Measured with immunoSEQ multiplex PCR; TCRdb has only the in-frame clones, and not every one. The sample lists 180,000 or so clones; roughly nine tenths were seen once. Sequencing was done on a sample of peripheral blood. The receptors were gathered from a man aged 18 to 29 with acute or convalescent COVID-19.

CDR3 sequence reads: CAWSPGGAPYGYTF. CDR3 sequence (DNA): TGTGCCTGGAGTCCAGGGGGCGCCCCCTATGGCTACACCTTC. This chain connects TRBV30 to TRBJ1-2; 8 nucleotides line up with TRBD1. With 2 bases clipped from V and 4 bases from J, the junction kept 6 bases outside the gene matches. The CDR3 has 14 residues. CDR1 GTSNPN and CDR2 SVGIG come from the germline V gene (reference sequence).

As for this clone: Mismatch with germline at one junction end may stem from a read error. The sample contains more than one DNA sequence encoding this CDR3. The chain is built from TRBV11-2 and TRBJ1-2; no clear D. Germline CDR1 SGHAT, CDR2 FQNNGV. CDR3 size: 16 residues. The CDR3 loop is CASSLNGRISVYGYTF. The CDR3 nucleotides are TGTGCCAGTAGCTTAAATGGGAGGATCAGTGTATATGGCTACACCTTC.

The chain recombines TRBV12-5 with TRBJ2-3, with 7 bases that match TRBD2. Germline V lookup: CDR1 LGHNT, CDR2 FRNRAP. The CDR3 totals 14 residues. After removal of 4 bases from V and 2 bases from J, the junction contained 3 bases not matched to a gene. The CDR3 loop is CASGSGLYTDTQYF. CDR3 nucleotide sequence: TGTGCTAGTGGTTCGGGACTATACACAGATACGCAGTATTTT.

The chain joins TRBV7-9 to TRBJ2-5; a possible D gene is TRBD2 (6 bases). The CDR3 has 14 residues. The V gene's germline CDR1 is SEHNR and CDR2 FQNEAQ (reference sequence). V lost 1 base, J lost 5 bases, and 11 bases lay in between. The CDR3 loop reads CASSLDGGRETQYF. The CDR3 nucleotides read TGTGCCAGCAGCTTAGATGGGGGGAGGGAGACCCAGTACTTC.

V gene TRBV10-3 combines with J gene TRBJ1-2; unclear D gene. V was trimmed by 8 bases and J by 3 bases, leaving 16 bases between them. Germline assignment: CDR1 ENHRY and CDR2 SYGVKD. The CDR3 totals 14 residues. CDR3 loop: CAIQNVGGDYGYTF. In DNA, the CDR3 is TGTGCCATCCAAAATGTCGGCGGAGACTATGGCTACACCTTC.

V and J are TRBV19 and TRBJ1-1; 7 bases are shared with TRBD1. V shed 3 bases, J shed 4 bases, and the junction held 14 bases outside the gene matches. CDR3 length equals 17 residues. The germline gives CDR1 LNHDA, CDR2 SQIVND (reference sequence). The CDR3 DNA is TGTGCCAGTAGTATGGTCGAACAGGGGTTCTTTAGCACTGAAGCTTTCTTT. It encodes CASSMVEQGFFSTEAFF.

The rearrangement uses TRBV19 and TRBJ1-5; D possibly corresponds to TRBD1 (6 bases). This CDR3 is 13 amino acids long. CDR1 and CDR2 from the germline V gene are LNHDA and SQIVND (reference sequence). V was shortened by 8 bases and J by 2 bases, with 10 bases between the two germline ends. The CDR3 nucleotides read TGTGCCAGTCAACGACAGGGCAATCAGCCCCAGCATTTT. Its protein is CASQRQGNQPQHF.

The chain employs TRBV5-8 and TRBJ1-2; 7 bases fit TRBD1. Trimming removed 3 bases from V and 4 bases from J; junction bases left unmatched: 6. This CDR3 is built from 14 residues. Germline loops: CDR1 SGHTS, CDR2 YDEGEE. The CDR3 loop is CASSSDRVAYGYTF. DNA for the CDR3: TGTGCCAGCAGCTCAGACAGGGTTGCCTATGGCTACACCTTC. Filled out from reference TRBV5-8 and TRBJ1-2, the complete variable domain reads EAGVTQSPTHLIKTRGQQATLRCSPISGHTSVYWYQQALGLGLQFLLWYDEGEERNRGNFPPRFSGRQFPNYSSELNVNALELEDSALYLCASSSDRVAYGYTFGSGTRLTVV.

J is TRBJ1-2 and V is TRBV19; 7 bases fit TRBD1. The germline V gene has CDR1 LNHDA and CDR2 SQIVND (reference sequence). V shed 6 bases, J shed 2 bases, and the junction held 6 bases outside the gene matches. The CDR3 runs 14 residues. This CDR3 reads CASREGGLNYGYTF. The DNA for the CDR3 is TGTGCCAGTAGGGAAGGGGGCCTGAACTATGGCTACACCTTC.

The V and J genes are TRBV6-1 and TRBJ2-2, with TRBD1 as a possible D gene (6 bases). Germline V gene data show CDR1 as MNHNS and CDR2 as SASEGT. CDR3 length: 15 residues. The V and J ends lost 2 bases and 3 bases respectively, with 10 bases between them. CDR3 nucleotides: TGTGCCAGCAGTGAAAGGCAGGGGCACACCGGGGAGCTGTTTTTT. Residues: CASSERQGHTGELFF.

J is TRBJ2-1 and V is TRBV5-1, with 15 bases aligning to TRBD2. Trimming took 5 bases from V and 7 from J; bases not matched to a gene: 7. Germline CDR1 is SGHRS and CDR2 is YFSETQ. The CDR3 length is 16 residues. For the CDR3, the DNA is TGCGCCAGCAGTTGGACTAGCGGGGGGGCGTTTAATGAGCAGTTCTTC. It yields the protein CASSWTSGGAFNEQFF.

The sample holds a few counts of this clone. The chain recombines TRBV10-2 with TRBJ2-7; 8 bases are shared with TRBD1. Germline assignment: CDR1 WSHSY and CDR2 SAAADI. The CDR3 sequence is 14 residues long. V lost 5 bases to trimming and J lost 2 bases; unmatched junction nucleotides: 5. The CDR3: CASSPPGQAYEQYF. The CDR3 DNA follows: TGCGCCAGCAGTCCTCCGGGACAGGCCTACGAGCAGTACTTC.

This clone showed up just a few times. The gene calls are TRBV4-1 and TRBJ1-3; TRBD1 matches at 9 bases. Germline V gene sequence: CDR1 MGHRA, CDR2 YSYEKL. The length of the CDR3 is 17 residues. V was pared by 3 bases and J by 1 base, with 7 bases of the junction left unmatched. The CDR3 loop is CASSQTGTGFSGNTIYF. CDR3 nucleotide sequence: TGCGCCAGCAGCCAGACCGGGACAGGGTTTTCTGGAAACACCATATATTTT.

The chain uses TRBV19 and TRBJ1-1, with TRBD1 matching over 10 bases. Germline CDR1 reads LNHDA; CDR2 reads SQIVND (reference sequence). CDR3 length equals 14 residues. Trimming cost V 6 bases and J 7 bases; bases outside gene matches: 8. The CDR3 region has the DNA TGTGCCAGTAGGACGGGACAGGGGTTTGTTGAAGCTTTCTTT. Translated: CASRTGQGFVEAFF. Looking up the rest from reference TRBV19 and TRBJ1-1 gives the full variable domain: DGGITQSPKYLFRKEGQNVTLSCEQNLNHDAMYWYRQDPGQGLRLIYYSQIVNDFQKGDIAEGYSVSREKKESFPLTVTSAQKNPTAFYLCASRTGQGFVEAFFGQGTRLTVV.

The chain recombines TRBV5-3 with TRBJ2-1; 8 nucleotides line up with TRBD2. TRBV5-3 qualifies as an ORF whose function is uncertain. V lost 6 bases, J lost 7 bases, and 18 bases stayed unmatched. The length of the CDR3 is 17 residues. The DNA for the CDR3 is TGTGCCAGAACTCTCGGGCGAAAAATAGCGGGGTGGAATGAGCAGTTCTTC. It codes for CARTLGRKIAGWNEQFF.

The rearrangement links TRBV11-2 to TRBJ1-2; 7 positions match TRBD1. The junction had 16 bases not matched to a gene; V was cut back by 5 bases and J by 4 bases. Germline V lookup: CDR1 SGHAT, CDR2 FQNNGV. This CDR3 comprises 17 residues. The CDR3 DNA reads as TGTGCCAGCAGCCTAACCGATGAGGGGGCTGTGAGCTATGGCTACACCTTC. Its translation is CASSLTDEGAVSYGYTF.

The sample holds a few counts of this clone. This chain uses TRBV4-1 with TRBJ1-6, with D possibly being TRBD1 (5 bases). The CDR3 sequence is 14 residues long. Deletions cut 0 bases from V and 9 bases from J, with 9 bases between. The germline V gene has CDR1 MGHRA and CDR2 YSYEKL. The CDR3 sequence is CASSQDPGGSPLHF. The CDR3 DNA follows: TGCGCCAGCAGCCAAGATCCGGGGGGTTCACCCCTCCACTTT.

The V gene is TRBV28, the J gene TRBJ2-2; possibly TRBD1 for D (5 bases). The CDR3 sequence is 14 residues long. Germline lookup yields CDR1 MDHEN and CDR2 SYDVKM. V lost 3 bases to trimming and J lost 7 bases, with 12 bases between them. Here the CDR3 reads CASSLWQGGGELFF. The DNA for the CDR3 is TGTGCCAGCAGTTTGTGGCAGGGCGGCGGGGAGCTGTTTTTT.

The gene calls are TRBV10-3 and TRBJ2-1, with 9 bases that match TRBD1. Germline lookup yields CDR1 ENHRY and CDR2 SYGVKD. V shed 3 bases, J shed 8 bases, and the junction held 11 bases outside the gene matches. This CDR3 is 16 amino acids long. The CDR3 DNA reads TGTGCCATCAGTGACTCCGGGACAGGGTTGGTCCATGAGCAGTTCTTC. Encoded protein: CAISDSGTGLVHEQFF.

This clone came up a few times. J is TRBJ1-3 and V is TRBV4-1; D ambiguous. This CDR3 region has 16 residues. The V gene's germline CDR1 is MGHRA and CDR2 YSYEKL. Trimming pared 0 bases from V and 1 base from J, leaving 10 bases between. CDR3 residues: CASSQDGGQSGNTIYF. DNA of the CDR3: TGCGCCAGCAGCCAAGATGGTGGGCAATCTGGAAACACCATATATTTT.

The chain links TRBV7-8 to TRBJ2-1; 7 positions agree with TRBD2. Germline CDR1 reads SGHVS; CDR2 reads FQNEAQ. The V segment lost 5 bases and the J segment 1 base; nucleotides outside the gene matches: 5. CDR3 length: 15 residues. DNA for the CDR3: TGTGCCAGCAGCATTCTAGCGGATTCCTACAATGAGCAGTTCTTC. Its protein product is CASSILADSYNEQFF.

The rearrangement links TRBV27 to TRBJ1-4; 7 bases map to TRBD1. With V trimmed by 6 bases and J by 3 bases, 10 bases remained unmatched. Germline values: CDR1 MNHEY, CDR2 SMNVEV (reference sequence). This CDR3 is 16 amino acids long. The DNA of the CDR3 is TGTGCCAGCAGGGAGACAGGGATTTCTTCTAATGAAAAACTGTTTTTT. Amino acids: CASRETGISSNEKLFF.

The chain carries TRBV19 and TRBJ2-2, with D possibly TRBD1 on 5 matching bases. Deletions cut 3 bases from V and 4 bases from J, with 9 bases between. CDR1 LNHDA and CDR2 SQIVND come from the germline V gene (reference sequence). CDR3 length: 14 amino acids. The CDR3 sequence: CASSMQGPTGELFF. CDR3 nucleotides: TGTGCCAGTAGTATGCAGGGTCCCACCGGGGAGCTGTTTTTT.

The V and J genes are TRBV5-1 and TRBJ1-1, with 9 nucleotides matching TRBD1. Germline V CDR1 and CDR2: SGHRS, YFSETQ. Trimming at V came to 0 bases and at J to 0 bases, leaving 3 bases not matched to a gene. The CDR3 runs 16 residues. The CDR3: CASSLGQGGVNTEAFF. The DNA for the CDR3 is TGCGCCAGCAGCTTGGGACAGGGGGGAGTGAACACTGAAGCTTTCTTT.

The CDR3 DNA follows: TGTGCCAGCAGTTTAGGGGACAGGAATAACTATGGCTACACCTTC. It encodes CASSLGDRNNYGYTF. V usage is TRBV28 and J usage is TRBJ1-2; TRBD1 aligns across 8 bases. From germline, CDR1 is MDHEN and CDR2 SYDVKM. Trimming took 2 bases from V and 1 from J; bases not matched to a gene: 3. CDR3 length equals 15 residues.

V is TRBV7-9 and J is TRBJ1-1, with 9 bases matching TRBD1. V lost 5 bases, J lost 1 base, and 8 bases stayed unmatched. The germline V gene has CDR1 SEHNR and CDR2 FQNEAQ (reference sequence). CDR3 length: 16 residues. The CDR3 sequence: CASSMAPGQGNTEAFF. The CDR3 DNA sequence: TGTGCCAGCAGCATGGCGCCGGGACAGGGGAACACTGAAGCTTTCTTT.

The V call is TRBV6-2 or TRBV6-3, the J call TRBJ1-2; D remains unclear. The CDR3 runs 13 residues. The germline CDR1 and CDR2 sequences are MNHEY and SVGEGT. V was trimmed by 2 bases and J by 0 bases, leaving 4 bases between them. CDR3 protein: CASSYASNYGYTF. The CDR3 DNA is TGTGCCAGCAGTTACGCGTCTAACTATGGCTACACCTTC.